This entry lists 25 T cell receptor beta chains sequenced from one sample in a study of shared clonotypes between healthy human individuals. The data were produced by immunoSEQ multiplex PCR, yet TCRdb's version contains in-frame clones alone and is incomplete. The sample lists about 710,000 clones, roughly 73% occurring once. The sequenced material came from memory CD4+ T cells sorted from blood. Documented subset: CD45RA-negative fraction. The receptors derive from a woman aged 25 to 45 in good health.

This clone was recorded a few times. The rearrangement uses TRBV5-1 and TRBJ2-2; D gene unclear. Germline loops: CDR1 SGHRS, CDR2 YFSETQ. Trimming took 2 bases from V and 0 from J, leaving 17 bases between them. There are 18 residues in the CDR3. The CDR3 is CASSLIFARHSNTGELFF. CDR3 DNA: TGCGCCAGCAGCTTAATCTTCGCGAGGCATTCGAACACCGGGGAGCTGTTTTTT.

In its sample, this clone was seen many times. The chain uses TRBV5-1 and TRBJ2-1, with D unclear. Trimming shortened V by 0 bases and J by 10 bases, and 17 bases separated the two germline ends. This CDR3 has 15 residues. The germline gives CDR1 SGHRS, CDR2 YFSETQ. The chain's CDR3 is CASSLDSPSRQEQFF. CDR3 coding DNA: TGCGCCAGCAGCTTGGACTCCCCATCTAGACAAGAGCAGTTCTTC.

This CDR3 reads CASSLVSGRTYEQYF. The CDR3 bases are TGTGCCAGCAGCTTAGTTTCCGGGAGGACCTACGAGCAGTACTTC. The chain joins TRBV11-2 to TRBJ2-7; 7 bases map to TRBD2. Unmatched junction bases numbered 5, after V lost 1 base and J lost 2 bases. The CDR3 length is 15 residues. Germline CDR1 is SGHAT and CDR2 is FQNNGV.

This chain links TRBV6-1 with TRBJ1-2, with a weak D call TRBD1 (5 bases). This CDR3 comprises 16 residues. Germline assignment: CDR1 MNHNS and CDR2 SASEGT. V was shortened by 3 bases and J by 4 bases, with 18 bases between the two germline ends. CDR3 sequence reads: CASSDPSPRDGYGYTF. CDR3 coding DNA: TGTGCCAGCAGTGACCCCTCACCCAGGGACGGCTATGGCTACACCTTC.

This clone came up a few times. V usage is TRBV9 and J usage is TRBJ2-7; TRBD1 is a possible D gene (5 bases). CDR1 is SGDLS and CDR2 is YYNGEE in the germline V gene. This CDR3 has 15 residues. V shed 4 bases and J shed 0 bases, with 14 bases lying between them. The CDR3 region is CASSLGPFFSYEQYF. CDR3 DNA: TGTGCCAGCAGCTTGGGGCCATTTTTCTCCTACGAGCAGTACTTC.

This chain uses TRBV11-2 with TRBJ2-7, with 8 bases fitting TRBD1. The CDR3 is made up of 15 amino acids. Germline V lookup: CDR1 SGHAT, CDR2 FQNNGV. V trimming: 3 bases; J trimming: 1 base; junction bases outside the gene matches: 5. The CDR3 loop is CASSFGQGGSYEQYF. DNA of the CDR3: TGTGCCAGCAGCTTCGGACAGGGAGGTTCCTACGAGCAGTACTTC.

J is TRBJ2-7 and V is TRBV7-9; a possible D gene is TRBD1 (6 bases). The CDR3 has 14 amino acids. Trimming took 5 bases from V and 3 from J, leaving 14 bases between them. Germline lookup yields CDR1 SEHNR and CDR2 FQNEAQ (reference sequence). In DNA, the CDR3 is TGTGCCAGCAGCCCCCTGACAGGCTACTACGAGCAGTACTTC. Translation gives CASSPLTGYYEQYF.

This rearrangement joins TRBV14 to TRBJ1-1, with D perhaps TRBD1 (5 bases). CDR3 length: 14 amino acids. Germline V gene lookup returns CDR1 SGHDN and CDR2 FVKESK. The V gene lost 1 base and the J gene lost 1 base, with 7 bases spanning the gap. CDR3 loop: CASSQVGANTEAFF. CDR3 bases: TGTGCCAGCAGCCAAGTAGGGGCGAACACTGAAGCTTTCTTT.

This clone has at least ten counts. V is TRBV10-1 and J is TRBJ2-4; unclear D gene. There are 15 residues in the CDR3. Trimming cost V 7 bases and J 1 base, with 14 bases left between them. Germline V gene sequence: CDR1 WNHNN, CDR2 SYGVQD (reference sequence). This CDR3 reads CASNRPIAAKNIQYF. CDR3 nucleotide sequence: TGCGCCAGCAACCGACCCATTGCCGCCAAAAACATTCAGTACTTC.

As concerns this clone: This may stem from a read error, because a much larger clone lies one nucleotide away. The sample has other DNA sequences that encode this CDR3 too. This chain connects TRBV5-1 to TRBJ2-5; 7 bases align to TRBD1. Per the germline V gene, CDR1 is SGHRS and CDR2 is YFSETQ. Unmatched junction bases numbered 2, after V lost 2 bases and J lost 4 bases. CDR3 length equals 13 residues. The CDR3 DNA reads as TGCGCCAGCAGCTTCGGACAGGTAGAGACCCAGTACTTC. Protein sequence: CASSFGQVETQYF.

Turning to this clone: Other DNA variants within this sample encode the same CDR3. The V gene is TRBV10-3, the J gene TRBJ2-3; D unresolved. The CDR3 covers 14 residues. Germline V CDR1 and CDR2: ENHRY, SYGVKD. Between the trimmed V and J ends, which lost 0 bases and 2 bases, there was a span of 6 bases. The CDR3 is CAISESTATDTQYF. In DNA, the CDR3 is TGTGCCATCAGTGAGTCCACAGCCACAGATACGCAGTATTTT.

This clone was found once. The gene calls are TRBV9 and TRBJ1-6; the D gene is possibly TRBD1 (5 bases). This CDR3 has 13 residues. Looked up from germline, CDR1 is SGDLS and CDR2 is YYNGEE. The V end lost 4 bases, the J end lost 7 bases, and 9 bases lay between the germline ends. In DNA form, the CDR3 reads TGTGCCAGCAGCCCACACAGGAATTCACCCCTCCACTTT. It yields the protein CASSPHRNSPLHF.

The rearrangement uses TRBV21-1 and TRBJ2-7; the listed D gene, TRBD1, was not tested against the DNA. TRBV21-1 is a recognized pseudogene. CDR3 length: 18 residues. The CDR3: CASTKSDRNFTVSYEQYF. DNA of the CDR3: TGTGCCAGCACCAAATCCGACAGGAATTTTACCGTATCCTACGAGCAGTACTTC.

In this sample, this clone turned up a few times. CDR3 coding DNA: TGTGCCAGCAGCCGGGACCCTAGCTCCTACAATGAGCAGTTCTTC. As protein: CASSRDPSSYNEQFF. This chain uses TRBV6-4 with TRBJ2-1, with D perhaps given as TRBD1 or TRBD2 (5 bases each). CDR1 and CDR2 from the germline V gene are MRHNA and SNTAGT. This CDR3 has 15 residues. V lost 6 bases and J 0 bases, leaving 12 bases between the germline ends.

This clone has only one observation. This sequence joins TRBV7-9 and TRBJ2-1; D call uncertain. Trimming left V 5 bases short and J 6 bases short, with 2 bases between. From germline, CDR1 is SEHNR and CDR2 FQNEAQ (reference sequence). The CDR3 totals 10 residues. CDR3 amino acids: CASSGNEQFF. The CDR3 DNA reads as TGTGCCAGCAGCGGCAATGAGCAGTTCTTC. Drawing the rest from reference TRBV7-9 and TRBJ2-1, the complete variable domain is DTGVSQNPRHKITKRGQNVTFRCDPISEHNRLYWYRQTLGQGPEFLTYFQNEAQLEKSRLLSDRFSAERPKGSFSTLEIQRTEQGDSAMYLCASSGNEQFFGPGTRLTVL.

The chain uses TRBV25-1 and TRBJ2-4; the D is unclear. This CDR3 has 14 amino acids. Germline V lookup: CDR1 MGHDK, CDR2 SYGVNS. V lost 3 bases, J lost 3 bases, and 9 bases lay in between. The CDR3 DNA follows: TGTGCCAGCAGTGAGCAGGCCGACAAAAACATTCAGTACTTC. It yields the protein CASSEQADKNIQYF.

The chain links TRBV19 to TRBJ1-1; no definite D call. The CDR3 is made up of 13 amino acids. Germline V CDR1 and CDR2: LNHDA, SQIVND (reference sequence). V lost 9 bases to trimming and J lost 10 bases, with 21 bases between them. CDR3 in DNA: TGTGCCAGCCACCGGGCCGAACTCATCCCAGCTTTCTTT. Translated: CASHRAELIPAFF.

The rearrangement joins TRBV7-6 to TRBJ2-6; TRBD1 aligns across 8 bases. Germline assignment: CDR1 SGHVS and CDR2 FNYEAQ. V dropped 2 bases and J dropped 3; count of bases not matched to a gene: 9. The CDR3 length is 18 residues. Here the CDR3 DNA reads TGTGCCAGCAGCTTAAGGGGGCAGGGGGCCGGTGGGGCCAACGTCCTGACTTTC. This encodes CASSLRGQGAGGANVLTF. Complete variable domain (other parts from reference TRBV7-6 and TRBJ2-6): GAGVSQSPRYKVTKRGQDVALRCDPISGHVSLYWYRQALGQGPEFLTYFNYEAQQDKSGLPNDRFSAERPEGSISTLTIQRTEQRDSAMYRCASSLRGQGAGGANVLTFGAGSRLTVL.

The chain combines TRBV27 with TRBJ2-3; 10 positions agree with TRBD2. The germline CDR1 and CDR2 sequences are MNHEY and SMNVEV (reference sequence). V gave up 4 bases and J gave up 3 bases; unmatched junction bases: 16. This CDR3 region has 19 residues. The CDR3 DNA is TGTGCCAGCAGTTCCCCAACCAGACTAGCGGGTGCGAGGACAGATACGCAGTATTTT. Its protein product is CASSSPTRLAGARTDTQYF.

V usage is TRBV14 and J usage is TRBJ2-1; 10 positions match TRBD2. Germline CDR1 and CDR2: SGHDN and FVKESK. The CDR3 has 15 amino acids. V was clipped by 4 bases and J by 4 bases; unmatched bases: 4. CDR3 DNA: TGTGCCAGCAGCCCGCGGACTAGCGGATACAATGAGCAGTTCTTC. This translates into CASSPRTSGYNEQFF.

The chain recombines TRBV5-1 with TRBJ2-3, with D possibly TRBD1 on 5 matching bases. The V and J ends lost 6 bases and 1 base respectively, with 12 bases between them. The length of the CDR3 is 14 residues. Germline loops: CDR1 SGHRS, CDR2 YFSETQ. CDR3 loop: CASTPRVGTDTQYF. CDR3 nucleotide sequence: TGCGCCAGCACCCCCAGGGTTGGCACAGATACGCAGTATTTT.

The rearrangement links TRBV5-6 to TRBJ1-4, with D possibly matching TRBD1 (6 bases). The CDR3 runs 15 residues. The V and J ends lost 4 bases and 8 bases respectively, with 18 bases between them. Germline V CDR1 and CDR2: SGHDT, YYEEEE. In DNA form, the CDR3 reads TGTGCCAGCAGCCGGCTGGCGACAGGCGTCGAAAAACTGTTTTTT. It translates to CASSRLATGVEKLFF.

The chain combines TRBV7-2 with TRBJ1-5; D perhaps matches TRBD1 (5 bases). The germline V gene has CDR1 SGHTA and CDR2 FQGNSA. The V end was cut by 5 bases, the J end by 0 bases, with 11 bases between. CDR3 length equals 15 residues. The CDR3 here is CASSLEGISNQPQHF. CDR3 DNA: TGTGCCAGCAGCCTAGAGGGGATTAGCAATCAGCCCCAGCATTTT.

The rearrangement links TRBV28 to TRBJ1-2, with 7 positions matching TRBD1. J was trimmed by 0 bases and V by 2 bases; bases with no gene match: 12. CDR1 is MDHEN and CDR2 is SYDVKM in the germline V gene. The CDR3 contains 18 residues. Written as DNA, the CDR3 is TGTGCCAGCAGTTTAGGAGGAGGACAGGCGGTAACTAACTATGGCTACACCTTC. It encodes CASSLGGGQAVTNYGYTF.

Only one count was recorded for this clone. This chain uses TRBV7-2 with TRBJ1-2; D is unclear. The CDR3 covers 15 residues. CDR1 SGHTA and CDR2 FQGNSA come from the germline V gene. V lost 1 base to trimming and J lost 4 bases, with 13 bases between them. CDR3 coding DNA: TGTGCCAGCAGCTTAGGAAGCCGGACCCGCTATGGCTACACCTTC. Translation: CASSLGSRTRYGYTF.